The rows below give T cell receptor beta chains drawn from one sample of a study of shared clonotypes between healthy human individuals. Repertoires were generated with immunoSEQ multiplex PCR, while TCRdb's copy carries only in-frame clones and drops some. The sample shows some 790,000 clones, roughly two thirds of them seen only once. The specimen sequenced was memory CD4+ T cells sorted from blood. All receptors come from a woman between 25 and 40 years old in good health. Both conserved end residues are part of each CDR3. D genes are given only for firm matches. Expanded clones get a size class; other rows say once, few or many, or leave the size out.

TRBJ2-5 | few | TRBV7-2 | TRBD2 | CASSLGLVAGGQETQYF | TGTGCCAGCAGCTTAGGACTGGTAGCGGGAGGGCAGGAGACCCAGTACTTC
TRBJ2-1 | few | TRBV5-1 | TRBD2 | CASQPGTRFIEQFF | TGCGCCAGCCAACCCGGGACTAGATTTATTGAGCAGTTCTTC
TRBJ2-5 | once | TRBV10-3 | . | CAISGDNQETQYF | TGTGCCATCAGTGGGGACAACCAAGAGACCCAGTACTTC
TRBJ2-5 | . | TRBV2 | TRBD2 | CASSGWASGTLETQYF | TGTGCCAGCAGTGGGTGGGCTAGCGGGACCCTGGAGACCCAGTACTTC
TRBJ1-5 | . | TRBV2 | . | CASKGSERRNQPQHF | TGTGCCAGCAAAGGGTCAGAGAGACGCAATCAGCCCCAGCATTTT
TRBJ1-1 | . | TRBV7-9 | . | CASNLWSGDGRDTEAFF | TGTGCCAGCAACCTATGGTCGGGGGACGGTAGGGACACTGAAGCTTTCTTT
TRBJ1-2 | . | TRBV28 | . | CATTENYGYTF | TGTGCCACGACAGAGAACTATGGCTACACCTTC
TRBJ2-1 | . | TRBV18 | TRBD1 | CASAEQGESINEQFF | TGTGCCAGCGCGGAACAGGGGGAGTCGATCAATGAGCAGTTCTTC
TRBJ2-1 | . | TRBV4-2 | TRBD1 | CASSPVQGDSYNEQFF | TGTGCCAGCAGCCCAGTACAGGGGGACTCCTACAATGAGCAGTTCTTC
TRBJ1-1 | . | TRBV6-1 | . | CASVGDLEAFF | TGTGCCAGTGTGGGGGACCTTGAAGCTTTCTTT
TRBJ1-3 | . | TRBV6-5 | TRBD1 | CASSPHGTAGNTIYF | TGTGCCAGCAGTCCTCACGGGACAGCCGGAAACACCATATATTTT
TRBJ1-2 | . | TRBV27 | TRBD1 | CASSPGTGDYGYTF | TGTGCCAGCAGTCCCGGGACAGGGGATTATGGCTACACCTTC
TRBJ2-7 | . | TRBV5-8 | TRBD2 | CASSLEEGLAGEGEQYF | TGTGCCAGCAGCTTGGAGGAGGGACTAGCGGGAGAAGGGGAGCAGTACTTC
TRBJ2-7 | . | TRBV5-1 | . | CASSYREPYEQYF | TGCGCCAGCAGCTATAGGGAACCCTACGAGCAGTACTTC
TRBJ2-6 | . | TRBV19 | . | CASSIKGDGANVLTF | TGTGCCAGTAGTATAAAGGGGGATGGGGCCAACGTCCTGACTTTC
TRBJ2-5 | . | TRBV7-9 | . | CASSLDAQETQYF | TGTGCCAGCAGCTTAGATGCCCAAGAGACCCAGTACTTC
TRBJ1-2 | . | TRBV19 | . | CASMPIGQPYGYTF | TGTGCCAGTATGCCCATAGGACAGCCCTATGGCTACACCTTC
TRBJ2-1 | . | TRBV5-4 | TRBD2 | CASSLGPSGRAGNEQFF | TGTGCCAGCAGTCTGGGACCAAGCGGGAGGGCCGGCAATGAGCAGTTCTTC
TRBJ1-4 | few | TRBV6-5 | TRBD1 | CASQGQGHEKLFF | TGTGCCAGCCAGGGACAGGGGCATGAAAAACTGTTTTTT
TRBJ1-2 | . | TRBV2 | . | CANLRGGTDYGYTF | TGTGCCAACCTTCGGGGCGGAACGGACTATGGCTACACCTTC
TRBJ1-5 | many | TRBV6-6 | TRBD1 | CASSWTGGTRNQPQHF | TGTGCCAGCAGTTGGACAGGGGGGACGCGCAATCAGCCCCAGCATTTT
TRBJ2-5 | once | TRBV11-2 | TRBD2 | CASSAGTSGGQETQYF | TGTGCCAGCAGCGCTGGGACTAGCGGGGGACAAGAGACCCAGTACTTC
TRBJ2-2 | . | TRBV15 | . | CATSPHRTGELFF | TGTGCCACCAGCCCACATCGCACCGGGGAGCTGTTTTTT
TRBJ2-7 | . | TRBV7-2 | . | CASSLYALAPAYEQYF | TGTGCCAGCAGCTTATATGCTTTAGCGCCTGCCTACGAGCAGTACTTC
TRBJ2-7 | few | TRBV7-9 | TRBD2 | CASSKGTSGSSYEQYF | TGTGCCAGCAGTAAAGGGACTAGCGGGAGTTCATACGAGCAGTACTTC
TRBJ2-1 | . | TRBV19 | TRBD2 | CASTGLAGADNEQFF | TGTGCCAGTACGGGACTAGCGGGAGCCGACAATGAGCAGTTCTTC
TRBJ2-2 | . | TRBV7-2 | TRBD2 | CASSLRVAGSTGELFF | TGTGCCAGCAGCTTACGGGTAGCGGGAAGTACCGGGGAGCTGTTTTTT
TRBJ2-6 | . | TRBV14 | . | CASSQQWGANVLTF | TGTGCCAGCAGCCAACAATGGGGGGCCAACGTCCTGACTTTC
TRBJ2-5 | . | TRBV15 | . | CATSRDGGRKETQYF | TGTGCCACCAGCAGAGACGGGGGGCGCAAAGAGACCCAGTACTTC
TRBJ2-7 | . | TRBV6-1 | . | CASSRKVVHEQYF | TGTGCCAGCAGTCGCAAAGTAGTCCACGAGCAGTACTTC
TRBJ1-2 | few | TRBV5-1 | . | CASSEDRYGYTF | TGCGCCAGCAGCGAGGACAGATATGGCTACACCTTC
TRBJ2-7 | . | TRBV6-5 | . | CASSYSRTLTYEQYF | TGTGCCAGCAGTTACTCCAGGACGTTAACCTACGAGCAGTACTTC
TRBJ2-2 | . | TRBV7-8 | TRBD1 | CASSYTGTGHRELFF | TGTGCCAGCAGCTATACCGGGACAGGTCACCGGGAGCTGTTTTTT